The present T cell receptor beta chain was sequenced within a study of beta chain features in type 1 diabetes (dated by TCRdb to the late 2010s). Some background on the complete study: Mean age, gender distribution, total cell number and subset yield did not differ between patients and healthy donors. Whereas all 28 donors provided naive and central memory subsets, regulatory and stem cell-like memory subsets were isolated from just 8 patients and roughly 8 healthy donors. In the study, recently diagnosed type 1 diabetes patients and matched healthy donors were compared on the TCRB repertoires of their sorted circulating CD4+ T cell subsets. A total of about 100 million sorted cells were examined across all samples, and RNA yield correlated strongly with the number of cells per subset. Study-wide conclusions, independent of this receptor: PCR may preferentially amplify shorter templates, but because patient and control samples were amplified and corrected together, any resulting skew would affect both groups equally. Naive, central memory and regulatory TCRB repertoires appeared to be more similar among patients than among healthy donors. Sequencing cDNA rather than genomic DNA could over-represent highly expressing activated cells, although activation and CD3 levels did not differ between groups. Because the HLA sub-analyses included only small numbers of individuals, any influence of HLA type on TCRB rearrangement was left unresolved. In all four CD4+ subsets, TCRB CDR3 length was moderately but significantly shorter in type 1 diabetes patients. Patients with type 1 diabetes made fewer insertions and deleted more nucleotides at VDJ recombination sites, implying thymic rearrangement abnormalities.

The entire amount of isolated RNA was reverse transcribed using the High Capacity cDNA Reverse Transcription Kit, so the sequenced TCRB transcripts were expressed ones. Naive, central memory and regulatory T cell samples underwent deep immunoSEQ sequencing, averaging about 3.57 million total reads per sample. Sorted cells were lysed in RLT buffer and RNA was extracted with DNase-treated RNeasy Micro or Mini kits, depending on cell number. Each cell subset was processed separately to prevent cross-contamination, with patient and healthy donor samples processed together. The immunoSEQ multiplex PCR was used to amplify TCRB sequences from cDNA, generating 87-bp fragments that spanned the CDR3 region. Sequencing of the amplicons was done on the Illumina HiSeq platform. In the source study's methods: Synthetic template baselines were used to correct PCR bias computationally, reads within Hamming distance 2 were collapsed together, and singletons that could not be merged were discarded. By aligning reads against IMGT, V, D and J genes, CDR3 length, and insertions or deletions at six rearrangement sites were assigned. Within each subset, clonotype counts were normalized to sorted cell number, after which true diversity and Gini coefficients were computed with the tcR R package. The overlap coefficient, calculated on TCRB nucleotide sequences, was used to quantify repertoire sharing. Out-of-frame TCRB sequences from naive cells were analyzed to stand in for the pre-selection repertoire. TCRdb re-hosts the immuneACCESS table, in-frame sequences only. Its copies lack some clones; in the studies checked, an unresolved V gene accounts for under half of them, and the cause for the rest is not known. The DNA was the basis for D and trimming; V, J and clone size are from that table. This sample is represented by more than 550,000 clones; around 15% of them were singletons. The ten largest clones represent less than 0.04% of the sample.

There are a few counts of this clone. Its antigen specificity is not known. The sample holds no much larger clone one base away, and base qualities are not on file. From the germline V gene, CDR1 is MNHEY and CDR2 is SVGAGI. A distance of 10 bases separates the germline ends of V and J, which lose 0 bases and 2 bases respectively. Spanning cysteine to phenylalanine, the CDR3 consists of 15 amino acids. The entry retains the CDR3 DNA only, 45 bases that are in frame from base 1. A single peripheral blood draw of around 0.11 L on average was collected from each donor into heparinised tubes. A BD FACSAria II was used to sort naive, central memory, regulatory and stem cell-like memory CD4+ T cells with a panel that included CD45RO, CCR7, CD25, CD127, CD95 and CD27. All sorted populations exceeded 95% purity. Right away, PBMCs were isolated by Lymphoprep density gradient centrifugation and were stained directly, with no culture step. To minimize batch effects, samples were stained and sorted in pairs, one healthy donor with one patient per experiment.

The V and J segments used are TRBV6-5 and TRBJ1-2, with the identity of the D gene unclear. The clonotype was recovered from a man aged 18 to 35 with type 1 diabetes. Sequencing input: naive CD4+ T cells from blood. The sample's cell subset or site, from its label and the paper: true naive CD4+ T cells. The DNA reads as follows: TGTGCCAGCAGTTACTCGTCAGGAGGGAACTATGGCTACACCTTC. It is translated as CASSYSSGGNYGYTF.